This TCR beta chain was found in a study of blood T cell repertoires in COVID-19 (dated by TCRdb to about 2020). Turning to the overall study: Samples covering the acute and convalescent phases of COVID-19 were provided by collaborators in the United States, Italy and Spain. The sample metadata nearly always contained a de-identified subject ID, COVID-19 status, age in years and sex. HLA class I and class II types, where available, came from metadata supplied by the sample provider rather than from assay-based typing. Deeply sampled blood TCRbeta repertoires from subjects exposed to, actively infected with, or recovered from COVID-19 were included in the dataset. The material from the prospective study consisted of cDNA or gDNA derived from T cells, B-cell-depleted T cells, or PBMCs. Samples came from the ongoing ImmuneRACE study (first 160 participants) plus 1,254 subjects from 6 global collaborators. The repertoires were released in a freely available public database meant as a resource for research on the immune response to SARS-CoV-2.

There are 14 amino acids in the CDR3, from cysteine to phenylalanine inclusive. Just the 42-base CDR3 DNA is kept, in frame starting at base 1. The germline V gene gives CDR1 as MNHEY and CDR2 as SVGEGT. V trim: 4 bases; J trim: 2 bases; unmatched bases: 2. Concerning this clone itself: The antigen this receptor binds is unknown. Within one base of it there is no much larger clone, and no base qualities were kept.

TCRbeta CDR3 regions were amplified from genomic DNA using the immunoSEQ Assay, a bias-controlled multiplex PCR. The study's own analysis went as follows. The number of nucleated cells in each sample was estimated from the amplification of reference gene primers within the assay. To quantify the absolute abundance of each unique TCRbeta CDR3 rearrangement, sequence reads were collapsed and filtered. For each sample, productive Simpson clonality was calculated as the square root of Simpson's diversity index across productive rearrangements. TCRdb obtained this table from immuneACCESS and retained in-frame rearrangements with V and J assigned. These tables miss some clones; where compared with another copy, unresolved V genes account for less than half of the shortfall, and the remainder is unexplained. The DNA gave D and trimming, while V, J and clone size come from that table. The sample table lists 300,000 or so clones, 80% to 90% of them with a count of one. 4% to 5.5% of the sample is in the top ten clones.

Participants in the prospective study were enrolled through a virtual design, were aged about 18 to 90 years, and lived in about two dozen United States geographic areas. In the prospective study, cohorts were assigned on the basis of participant-reported clinical history obtained from a screening survey and a study questionnaire. Mobile phlebotomists in the prospective study collected whole blood, serum and a nasopharyngeal or oropharyngeal swab from every participant. Additional blood draws and questionnaires over an approximately two-month period could optionally be provided by prospective study participants. Before DNA extraction, prospective study blood samples were shipped either frozen or at room temperature. On the study overall, not on this receptor specifically: Clinical and demographic metadata were provided uncurated, with the amount varying by source and participant.

Material for sequencing was PBMCs or T cells enriched from blood (not recorded which). The sequence came from a woman between 35 and 50 years old with acute COVID-19. Recombination connected TRBV6-2 or TRBV6-3 to TRBJ1-2; 9 nucleotides in the junction match TRBD1. The CDR3 reads as follows: CASSWDRANYGYTF. Here is the DNA: TGTGCCAGCAGTTGGGACAGGGCGAACTATGGCTACACCTTC.